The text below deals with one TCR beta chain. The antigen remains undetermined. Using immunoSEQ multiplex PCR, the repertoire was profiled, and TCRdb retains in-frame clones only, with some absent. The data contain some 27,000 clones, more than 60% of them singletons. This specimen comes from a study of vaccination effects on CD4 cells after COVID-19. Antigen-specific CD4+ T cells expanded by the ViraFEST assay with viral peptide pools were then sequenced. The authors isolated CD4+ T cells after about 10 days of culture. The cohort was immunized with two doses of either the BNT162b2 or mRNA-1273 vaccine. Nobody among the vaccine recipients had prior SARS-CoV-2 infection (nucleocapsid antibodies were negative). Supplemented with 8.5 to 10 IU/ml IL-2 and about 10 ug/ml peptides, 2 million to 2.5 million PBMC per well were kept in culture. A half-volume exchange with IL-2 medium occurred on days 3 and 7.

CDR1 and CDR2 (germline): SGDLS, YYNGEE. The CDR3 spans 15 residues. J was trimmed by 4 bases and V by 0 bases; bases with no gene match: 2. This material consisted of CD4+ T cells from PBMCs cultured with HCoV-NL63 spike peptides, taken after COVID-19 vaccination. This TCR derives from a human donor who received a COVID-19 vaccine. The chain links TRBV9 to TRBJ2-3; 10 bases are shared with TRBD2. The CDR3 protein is CASSVASGSADTQYF. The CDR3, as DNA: TGTGCCAGCAGCGTAGCTAGCGGGAGCGCAGATACGCAGTATTTT.